This T cell receptor beta chain was observed in a study of T cell responses to AZD1222 COVID-19 vaccine. The overall study: Doses given second, at about 4 or about 12 weeks, were pooled. Study-wide results and caveats: The donor group comprised mostly white British people and more females; the analysis possibly underestimated clonal diversity. Spike-specific TCRs gained breadth and depth after people received two AZD1222 doses. Baseline antibody screening turned up just six or seven seropositive AZD1222 recipients.

The CDR3 sequence is 14 residues long. CDR1 and CDR2 from the germline V gene are MNHEY and SVGAGI. Between the trimmed V and J ends, which lost 7 bases and 3 bases, there was a span of 15 bases. The method was immunoSEQ multiplex PCR; TCRdb's version includes in-frame clones alone and lacks a portion of them. The sample holds 90,000 to 150,000 clones; about 88% are singletons and the top ten take roughly 2.3%. As for this clone: Its antigen remains unknown.

The sample was peripheral blood, taken on day 0 of AZD1222 vaccination. V and J are TRBV6-5 and TRBJ1-1; possible D gene TRBD1, 5 bases. The source of this sequence is an adult in good health. CDR3 region: CASTNFRGDTEAFF. The CDR3 DNA is TGTGCCAGCACTAACTTTAGGGGCGACACTGAAGCTTTCTTT.